This record concerns one TCR beta chain sequence. This entry belongs to a study of blood T cell repertoires in COVID-19. Study-wide background: Samples taken during acute and convalescent COVID-19 were collected in the United States, Italy and Spain. PBMCs, B-cell-depleted T cells, or T cells were the source of the cDNA or gDNA that made up the material.

Authors' analysis steps: Estimation of nucleated cell counts was performed using reference gene primer amplification. Assay: immunoSEQ multiplex PCR; the TCRdb copy retains only in-frame clones and omits some. V and J calls and clone size follow that table, whereas D and trimming were derived from the DNA. The data show roughly 230,000 clones, with 80% to 90% seen just once and approximately 5% held by the top ten. Germline V gene sequence: CDR1 WNHNN, CDR2 SYGVQD (reference sequence). The CDR3 consists of 12 residues. The receptor was derived from a woman aged 40 to 55 who had recovered from COVID-19. The chain employs TRBV10-1 and TRBJ2-7; 9 positions agree with TRBD2. The sequenced sample was peripheral blood. CDR3 protein: CASSDGLAGLSV. Here the CDR3 DNA reads TGCGCCAGCAGTGATGGGCTAGCGGGACTCTCCGTC.